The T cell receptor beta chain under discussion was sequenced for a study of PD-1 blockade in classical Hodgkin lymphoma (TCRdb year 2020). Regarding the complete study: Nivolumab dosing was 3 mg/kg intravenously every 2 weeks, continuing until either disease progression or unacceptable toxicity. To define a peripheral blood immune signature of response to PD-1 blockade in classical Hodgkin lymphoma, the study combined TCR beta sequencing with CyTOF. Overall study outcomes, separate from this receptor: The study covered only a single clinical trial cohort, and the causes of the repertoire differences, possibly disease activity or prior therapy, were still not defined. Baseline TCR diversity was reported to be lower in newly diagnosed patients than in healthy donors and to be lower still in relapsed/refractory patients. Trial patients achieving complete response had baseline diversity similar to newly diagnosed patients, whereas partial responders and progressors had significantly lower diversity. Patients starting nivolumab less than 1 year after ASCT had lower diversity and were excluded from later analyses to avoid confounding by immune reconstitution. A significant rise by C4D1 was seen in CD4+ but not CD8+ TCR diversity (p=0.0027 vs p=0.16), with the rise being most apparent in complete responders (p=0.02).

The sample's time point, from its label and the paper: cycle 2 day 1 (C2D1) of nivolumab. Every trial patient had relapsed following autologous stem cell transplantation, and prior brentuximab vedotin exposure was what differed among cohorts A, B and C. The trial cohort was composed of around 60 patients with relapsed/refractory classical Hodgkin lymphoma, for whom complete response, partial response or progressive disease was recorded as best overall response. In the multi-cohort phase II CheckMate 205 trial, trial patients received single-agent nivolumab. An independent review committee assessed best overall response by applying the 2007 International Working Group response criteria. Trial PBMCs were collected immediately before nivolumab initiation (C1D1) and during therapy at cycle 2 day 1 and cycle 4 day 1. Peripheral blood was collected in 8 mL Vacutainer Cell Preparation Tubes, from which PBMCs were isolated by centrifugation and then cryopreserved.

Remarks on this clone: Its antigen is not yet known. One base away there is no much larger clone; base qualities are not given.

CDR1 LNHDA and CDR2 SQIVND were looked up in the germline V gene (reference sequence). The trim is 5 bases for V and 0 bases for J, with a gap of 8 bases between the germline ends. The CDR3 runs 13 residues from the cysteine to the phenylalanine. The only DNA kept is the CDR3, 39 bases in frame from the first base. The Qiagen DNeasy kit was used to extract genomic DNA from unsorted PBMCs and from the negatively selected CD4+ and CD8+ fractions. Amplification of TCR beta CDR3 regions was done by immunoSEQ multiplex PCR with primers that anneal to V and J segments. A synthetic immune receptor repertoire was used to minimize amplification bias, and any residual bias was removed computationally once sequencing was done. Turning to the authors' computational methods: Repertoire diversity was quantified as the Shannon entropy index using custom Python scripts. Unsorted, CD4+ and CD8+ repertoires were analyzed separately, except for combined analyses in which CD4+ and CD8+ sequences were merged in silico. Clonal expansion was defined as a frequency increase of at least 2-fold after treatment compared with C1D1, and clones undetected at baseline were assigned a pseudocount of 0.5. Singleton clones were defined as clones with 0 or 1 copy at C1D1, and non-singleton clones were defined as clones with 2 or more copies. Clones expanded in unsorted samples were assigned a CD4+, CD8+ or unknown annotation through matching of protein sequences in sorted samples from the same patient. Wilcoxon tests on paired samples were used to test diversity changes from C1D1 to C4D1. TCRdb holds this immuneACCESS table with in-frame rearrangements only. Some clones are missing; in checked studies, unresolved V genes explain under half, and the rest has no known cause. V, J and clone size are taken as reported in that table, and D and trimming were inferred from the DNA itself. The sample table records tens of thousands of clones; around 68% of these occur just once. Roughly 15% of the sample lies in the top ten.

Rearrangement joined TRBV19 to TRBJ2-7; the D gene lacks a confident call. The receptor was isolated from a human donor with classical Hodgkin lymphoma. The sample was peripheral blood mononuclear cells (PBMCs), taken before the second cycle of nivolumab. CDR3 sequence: CASSFRTSYEQYF. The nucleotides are TGTGCCAGTAGTTTCAGGACCTCCTACGAGCAGTACTTC. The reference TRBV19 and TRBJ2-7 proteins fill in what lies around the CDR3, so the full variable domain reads DGGITQSPKYLFRKEGQNVTLSCEQNLNHDAMYWYRQDPGQGLRLIYYSQIVNDFQKGDIAEGYSVSREKKESFPLTVTSAQKNPTAFYLCASSFRTSYEQYFGPGTRLTVT.